The 32 T cell receptor beta chains below were found in one sample sequenced in a study of identical twins. TCRdb re-derived calls from the 5' RACE reads in MiXCR, one entry per CDR3 protein. The sample has nearly 900,000 distinct CDR3 sequences, around an eighth seen once. These records were also assigned to another study, of yellow fever vaccine responses in identical twins.

The sequenced sample consisted of PBMCs. The receptor source for this set is a woman under 30 in good health.

This clonotype was seen at least ten times. The chain is built from TRBV5-1 and TRBJ2-1; D is possibly TRBD1 or TRBD2 (5 bases each). This CDR3 has 14 residues. V lost 3 bases and J 6 bases, leaving 13 bases between the germline ends. Germline CDR1 reads SGHRS; CDR2 reads YFSETQ. The CDR3 sequence: CASSSSEGINEQFF. In DNA form, the CDR3 reads TGCGCCAGCAGCTCCTCAGAGGGGATCAATGAGCAGTTCTTC.

A few counts support this clonotype. The chain employs TRBV20-1 and TRBJ1-5; D possibly corresponds to TRBD1 (6 bases). Trimming removed 5 bases at V and 0 bases at J, with 14 bases between. Germline V gives CDR1 DFQATT, CDR2 SNEGSKA (reference sequence). This CDR3 region has 15 residues. CDR3 sequence reads: CSALRQVYSNQPQHF. For the CDR3, the DNA is TGCAGTGCTCTGAGACAGGTTTATAGCAATCAGCCCCAGCATTTT.

This clonotype showed up just a few times. V usage is TRBV5-5 and J usage is TRBJ2-5; no definite D call. From germline, CDR1 is SGHKS and CDR2 YYEKEE (reference sequence). The CDR3 loop spans 15 amino acids. V was trimmed by 3 bases and J by 4 bases, leaving 16 bases between them. CDR3 sequence reads: CASSSRMERIETQYF. As DNA, the CDR3 is TGTGCCAGCAGCTCACGGATGGAAAGGATAGAGACCCAGTACTTC. The variable domain in full, completed from reference TRBV5-5 and TRBJ2-5, reads DAGVTQSPTHLIKTRGQQVTLRCSPISGHKSVSWYQQVLGQGPQFIFQYYEKEERGRGNFPDRFSARQFPNYSSELNVNALLLGDSALYLCASSSRMERIETQYFGPGTRLLVL.

This clonotype was seen a few times. The chain recombines TRBV11-2 with TRBJ2-1, with 9 nucleotides matching TRBD2. Germline V gives CDR1 SGHAT, CDR2 FQNNGV. There are 12 residues in the CDR3. J gave up 9 bases and V 8 bases, and 5 bases lay outside the gene matches. The CDR3 DNA follows: TGTGCCAGCTTGGGGACTAGCACTGAGCAGTTCTTC. This encodes CASLGTSTEQFF.

The chain has TRBV7-9 and TRBJ1-2; D is possibly TRBD1 (6 bases). Between the trimmed V and J ends, which lost 0 bases and 8 bases, there was a span of 10 bases. The CDR3 has 13 residues. CDR1 is SEHNR and CDR2 is FQNEAQ in the germline V gene (reference sequence). The CDR3 coding sequence is TGTGCCAGCAGCTTAGCCCTACAGGGAGGCTACACCTTC. The encoded protein is CASSLALQGGYTF.

In its sample, this clonotype was seen many times. At one boundary the junction diverges from the germline segment, which might be a read error. The chain recombines TRBV5-1 with TRBJ2-2; TRBD2 matches 8 bases. CDR3 length equals 15 residues. Germline CDR1 SGHRS, CDR2 YFSETQ. The CDR3 loop reads CASSLGLADTGELFF. The CDR3 DNA follows: TGTGCCAGCAGCCTCGGACTAGCAGACACCGGGGAGCTGTTTTTT.

This clonotype has just one count. The rearrangement joins TRBV7-8 to TRBJ2-6; 7 nucleotides line up with TRBD2. Germline loops: CDR1 SGHVS, CDR2 FQNEAQ. V gave up 4 bases and J gave up 2 bases; unmatched junction bases: 14. This CDR3 has 19 amino acids. The CDR3 is CASSSAGRASSPGANVLTF. The CDR3 DNA is TGTGCCAGCAGCTCCGCGGGGAGGGCTAGTTCTCCTGGGGCCAACGTCCTGACTTTC.

The chain employs TRBV12-3 or TRBV12-4 and TRBJ2-2; TRBD2 matches 8 bases. V shed 2 bases and J 6 bases; nucleotides not matched to a gene: 5. CDR3 length: 15 residues. The CDR3 DNA follows: TGTGCCAGCAGTTTATCGCGGGAGGTTTCCGGGGAGCTGTTTTTT. Translation gives CASSLSREVSGELFF.

The V call is TRBV5-1, the J call TRBJ2-1, with 7 bases that match TRBD1. Germline V CDR1 and CDR2: SGHRS, YFSETQ. Trimming cost V 4 bases and J 7 bases; bases outside gene matches: 5. CDR3 length: 13 residues. CDR3 region: CASSPGQFNEQFF. CDR3 nucleotides: TGCGCCAGCAGCCCGGGACAGTTTAATGAGCAGTTCTTC. Complete variable domain (other parts from reference TRBV5-1 and TRBJ2-1): KAGVTQTPRYLIKTRGQQVTLSCSPISGHRSVSWYQQTPGQGLQFLFEYFSETQRNKGNFPGRFSGRQFSNSRSEMNVSTLELGDSALYLCASSPGQFNEQFFGPGTRLTVL.

There are a few counts of this clonotype. The V and J genes are TRBV7-9 and TRBJ1-5; D remains unclear. Germline V CDR1 and CDR2: SEHNR, FQNEAQ (reference sequence). V was shortened by 6 bases and J by 6 bases, with 12 bases between the two germline ends. This CDR3 is 13 amino acids long. Written as DNA, the CDR3 is TGTGCCAGCAGGGCGTGGGAAGGTCAGCCCCAGCATTTT. It encodes CASRAWEGQPQHF. Based on the CDR3 plus reference TRBV7-9 and TRBJ1-5, the full variable domain is DTGVSQNPRHKITKRGQNVTFRCDPISEHNRLYWYRQTLGQGPEFLTYFQNEAQLEKSRLLSDRFSAERPKGSFSTLEIQRTEQGDSAMYLCASRAWEGQPQHFGDGTRLSIL.

The rearrangement joins TRBV24-1 to TRBJ2-1; 7 bases agree with TRBD2. The CDR3 has 16 residues. The germline V gene encodes CDR1 KGHDR and CDR2 SFDVKD. J was trimmed by 7 bases and V by 4 bases; bases with no gene match: 12. The CDR3 sequence is CATSESGARLWNEQFF. The CDR3 DNA follows: TGTGCCACCAGTGAAAGCGGGGCTAGACTATGGAATGAGCAGTTCTTC.

This clonotype has only a few counts. The chain couples TRBV20-1 to TRBJ2-1, with TRBD2 as a possible D gene (7 bases). Between the trimmed V and J ends, which lost 6 bases and 7 bases, there was a span of 22 bases. This CDR3 contains 15 residues. The V gene's germline CDR1 is DFQATT and CDR2 SNEGSKA (reference sequence). The CDR3, as DNA: TGCAGTGCCCAAACGGGGGGACGGGGGACAAATGAGCAGTTCTTC. This encodes CSAQTGGRGTNEQFF.

This chain uses TRBV29-1 with TRBJ2-3, with 13 bases identical to TRBD2. The ends lost 3 bases at V and 2 bases at J; junction bases unmatched: 8. The CDR3 loop spans 17 amino acids. The germline V gene has CDR1 SQVTM and CDR2 ANQGSEA. The CDR3 nucleotides read TGCAGCGTTGACGGACTAGCGGGGGCCCATCCCACAGATACGCAGTATTTT. This translates into CSVDGLAGAHPTDTQYF.

This clonotype was picked up many times. The gene calls are TRBV10-2 and TRBJ1-5, with D possibly matching TRBD1 (6 bases). The CDR3 runs to 15 residues. CDR1 is WSHSY and CDR2 is SAAADI in the germline V gene. The V gene lost 0 bases and the J gene lost 6 bases, with 12 bases spanning the gap. The CDR3 loop is CASSESTGGSQPQHF. The CDR3 coding sequence is TGCGCCAGCAGTGAGTCGACAGGAGGAAGTCAGCCCCAGCATTTT.

This clonotype appeared a few times. This chain joins TRBV9 and TRBJ1-2, with D uncertain. Trimming took 3 bases from V and 4 from J, leaving 7 bases between them. Germline values: CDR1 SGDLS, CDR2 YYNGEE. The CDR3 sequence is 12 residues long. The CDR3 region is CASSGDRYGYTF. The CDR3, as DNA: TGTGCCAGCAGCGGAGACCGCTATGGCTACACCTTC. The variable domain in full, with the rest retrieved from reference TRBV9 and TRBJ1-2, is DSGVTQTPKHLITATGQRVTLRCSPRSGDLSVYWYQQSLDQGLQFLIQYYNGEERAKGNILERFSAQQFPDLHSELNLSSLELGDSALYFCASSGDRYGYTFGSGTRLTVV.

This clonotype has a count of ten or more. The J gene is TRBJ1-5, the V gene TRBV3-1; D uncertain. This CDR3 is 15 amino acids long. Germline V lookup: CDR1 LGHDT, CDR2 YNNKEL (reference sequence). The V end was cut by 0 bases, the J end by 6 bases, with 12 bases between. The CDR3 DNA reads as TGTGCCAGCAGCCAAGATCGGACCCGGGGTCAGCCCCAGCATTTT. Its translation: CASSQDRTRGQPQHF.

This clonotype was seen only a few times. The gene calls are TRBV20-1 and TRBJ2-5; weak D call: TRBD1 (5 bases). This CDR3 has 13 amino acids. Germline V gene sequence: CDR1 DFQATT, CDR2 SNEGSKA (reference sequence). Trimming shortened V by 2 bases and J by 3 bases, and 10 bases separated the two germline ends. The CDR3 reads CSARSPTEETQYF. The DNA for the CDR3 is TGCAGTGCTAGATCGCCGACAGAAGAGACCCAGTACTTC.

This clonotype was seen only a few times. The V gene is TRBV9, the J gene TRBJ2-3; TRBD2 aligns across 7 bases. Germline V gene lookup returns CDR1 SGDLS and CDR2 YYNGEE. The CDR3 consists of 15 residues. The junction had 3 bases not matched to a gene; V was cut back by 2 bases and J by 0 bases. The CDR3 DNA reads as TGTGCCAGCAGCGTGGGGGGGATGAGCACAGATACGCAGTATTTT. Protein: CASSVGGMSTDTQYF.

This clonotype was counted between two and nine times. This sequence joins TRBV9 and TRBJ2-3; D is undetermined. The germline gives CDR1 SGDLS, CDR2 YYNGEE. V was pared by 4 bases and J by 6 bases, with 9 bases between. The CDR3 contains 12 residues. The CDR3 sequence: CASSSGIDTQYF. The CDR3 nucleotides read TGTGCCAGCAGCTCAGGTATTGATACGCAGTATTTT.

The chain recombines TRBV4-2 with TRBJ2-5; TRBD2 agrees at 9 bases. V dropped 5 bases and J dropped 5; count of bases not matched to a gene: 9. The CDR3 contains 15 residues. Germline lookup yields CDR1 LGHNA and CDR2 YNFKEQ. The DNA of the CDR3 is TGTGCCAGCAGCTCCTTTAGCGGGGGTGGGGAGACCCAGTACTTC. This sequence encodes CASSSFSGGGETQYF.

The rearrangement joins TRBV5-1 to TRBJ2-7, with D perhaps matching TRBD2 (5 bases). This CDR3 has 14 amino acids. Germline V gene data show CDR1 as SGHRS and CDR2 as YFSETQ. Deletions cut 0 bases from V and 1 base from J, with 8 bases between. The CDR3, as DNA: TGCGCCAGCAGCTTGGTGAGGGAATCCTACGAGCAGTACTTC. Protein product: CASSLVRESYEQYF. Full variable domain (rest looked up from reference TRBV5-1 and TRBJ2-7): KAGVTQTPRYLIKTRGQQVTLSCSPISGHRSVSWYQQTPGQGLQFLFEYFSETQRNKGNFPGRFSGRQFSNSRSEMNVSTLELGDSALYLCASSLVRESYEQYFGPGTRLTVT.

At least ten counts were recorded for this clonotype. The genes are TRBV3-1 and TRBJ1-2; 12 bases map to TRBD1. The V segment lost 4 bases and the J segment 6 bases; nucleotides outside the gene matches: 6. Germline V gene data show CDR1 as LGHDT and CDR2 as YNNKEL (reference sequence). The CDR3 runs 15 residues. The CDR3 nucleotides read TGTGCCAGCAGCCGCGGGACAGGGGGCGATCATGGCTACACCTTC. This encodes CASSRGTGGDHGYTF. Full variable domain (rest looked up from reference TRBV3-1 and TRBJ1-2): DTAVSQTPKYLVTQMGNDKSIKCEQNLGHDTMYWYKQDSKKFLKIMFSYNNKELIINETVPNRFSPKSPDKAHLNLHINSLELGDSAVYFCASSRGTGGDHGYTFGSGTRLTVV.

The chain uses TRBV5-1 and TRBJ2-3, with 7 bases matching TRBD1. This CDR3 contains 15 residues. Germline V lookup: CDR1 SGHRS, CDR2 YFSETQ. With 4 bases clipped from V and 1 base from J, the junction kept 6 bases outside the gene matches. The CDR3, as DNA: TGCGCCAGCAGCCAGTGGGGGACAGGCACAGATACGCAGTATTTT. Translation: CASSQWGTGTDTQYF. Full variable domain (rest looked up from reference TRBV5-1 and TRBJ2-3): KAGVTQTPRYLIKTRGQQVTLSCSPISGHRSVSWYQQTPGQGLQFLFEYFSETQRNKGNFPGRFSGRQFSNSRSEMNVSTLELGDSALYLCASSQWGTGTDTQYFGPGTRLTVL.

Only a few counts were recorded for this clonotype. V usage is TRBV10-3 and J usage is TRBJ1-2, with TRBD1 as a possible D gene (6 bases). Per the germline V gene, CDR1 is ENHRY and CDR2 is SYGVKD. The V end was cut by 3 bases, the J end by 6 bases, with 14 bases between. The CDR3 covers 14 residues. The CDR3 loop is CAISDSAQGDGYTF. CDR3 coding DNA: TGTGCCATCAGTGATTCGGCACAGGGCGATGGCTACACCTTC.

V is TRBV20-1 and J is TRBJ1-4; D unresolved. Looked up from germline, CDR1 is DFQATT and CDR2 is SNEGSKA (reference sequence). This CDR3 contains 13 residues. The V end lost 2 bases, the J end lost 5 bases, and 9 bases lay between the germline ends. This chain's CDR3 is CSARSGPNEKLFF. CDR3 nucleotide sequence: TGCAGTGCTAGAAGCGGCCCCAATGAAAAACTGTTTTTT.

This clonotype was observed a few times. The genes are TRBV11-2 and TRBJ2-1, with 9 bases identical to TRBD1. The J segment lost 9 bases and the V segment lost 0 bases, leaving 3 bases of the junction unmatched. This CDR3 spans 14 amino acids. Germline-derived CDR1 and CDR2 are SGHAT and FQNNGV. The CDR3 is CASSLDNRGPEQFF. The DNA for the CDR3 is TGTGCCAGCAGCTTAGATAACAGGGGGCCTGAGCAGTTCTTC.

As concerns this clonotype: Germline is not matched at one junction end, which may reflect a read error. This sequence joins TRBV20-1 and TRBJ2-1, with TRBD1 matching 11 bases. Looked up from germline, CDR1 is DFQATT and CDR2 is SNEGSKA (reference sequence). The CDR3 consists of 14 residues. The CDR3 region is CCADPGQGAGEQFF. The CDR3 DNA is TGCTGTGCAGACCCTGGACAGGGGGCGGGTGAGCAGTTCTTC.

This clonotype was detected many times. The chain joins TRBV11-2 to TRBJ2-3; D ambiguous. Germline V gives CDR1 SGHAT, CDR2 FQNNGV. V was pared by 4 bases and J by 1 base, with 21 bases between. The CDR3 loop spans 18 amino acids. The CDR3, as DNA: TGTGCCAGCAGCTCCCCTTACCGGGTTTCCTACGGCACAGATACGCAGTATTTT. Translation: CASSSPYRVSYGTDTQYF.

V is TRBV6-1 and J is TRBJ1-2, with D unclear. The CDR3 runs to 14 residues. V lost 6 bases and J 0 bases, leaving 11 bases between the germline ends. The germline V gene has CDR1 MNHNS and CDR2 SASEGT. The CDR3 is CASRNTGANYGYTF. In DNA form, the CDR3 reads TGTGCCAGCAGGAACACCGGAGCTAACTATGGCTACACCTTC.

The chain recombines TRBV14 with TRBJ2-1, with D possibly matching TRBD1 (5 bases). Between the trimmed V and J ends, which lost 2 bases and 8 bases, there was a span of 10 bases. Germline lookup yields CDR1 SGHDN and CDR2 FVKESK. The CDR3 is made up of 13 amino acids. CDR3 in amino acids: CASSQIRADEQFF. CDR3 bases: TGTGCCAGCAGCCAAATCAGGGCGGATGAGCAGTTCTTC.

V gene TRBV20-1 combines with J gene TRBJ1-1, with D perhaps TRBD1 (5 bases). The ends were cut back, 0 bases at V and 1 base at J, with 12 bases in the middle. Per germline, CDR1 DFQATT and CDR2 SNEGSKA (reference sequence). The CDR3 is 15 residues long. The CDR3 sequence: CSARDLGQTNTEAFF. CDR3 nucleotides: TGCAGTGCTAGAGATCTGGGGCAGACGAACACTGAAGCTTTCTTT.

As regards this clonotype: A much bigger clone sits one base away, suggesting this may be a read error. The chain couples TRBV6-4 to TRBJ2-3; D is unclear. The germline V gene has CDR1 MRHNA and CDR2 SNTAGT. This CDR3 spans 12 amino acids. V was pared by 2 bases and J by 2 bases, with 2 bases between. CDR3 nucleotide sequence: TGTGCCAGCAGTGACCACACAGATACGCAGTATTTT. This sequence encodes CASSDHTDTQYF.